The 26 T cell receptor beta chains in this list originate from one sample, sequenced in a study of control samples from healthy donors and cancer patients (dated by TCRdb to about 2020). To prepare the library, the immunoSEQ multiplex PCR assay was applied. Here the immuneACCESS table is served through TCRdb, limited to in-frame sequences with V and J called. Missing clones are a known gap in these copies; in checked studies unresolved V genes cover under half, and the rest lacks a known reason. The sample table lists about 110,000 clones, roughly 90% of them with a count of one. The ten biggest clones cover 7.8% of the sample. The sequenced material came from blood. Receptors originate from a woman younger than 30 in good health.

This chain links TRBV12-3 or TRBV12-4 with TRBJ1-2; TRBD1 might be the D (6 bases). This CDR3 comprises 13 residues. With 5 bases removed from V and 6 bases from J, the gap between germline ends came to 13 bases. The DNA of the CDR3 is TGTGCCAGCAGTACAGGGTCGACCAATGGCTACACCTTC. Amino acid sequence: CASSTGSTNGYTF.

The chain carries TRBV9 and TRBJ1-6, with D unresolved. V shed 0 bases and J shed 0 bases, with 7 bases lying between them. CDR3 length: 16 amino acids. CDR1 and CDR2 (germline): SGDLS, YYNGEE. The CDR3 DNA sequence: TGTGCCAGCAGCGTAGGTGGGAGCTCCTATAATTCACCCCTCCACTTT. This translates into CASSVGGSSYNSPLHF.

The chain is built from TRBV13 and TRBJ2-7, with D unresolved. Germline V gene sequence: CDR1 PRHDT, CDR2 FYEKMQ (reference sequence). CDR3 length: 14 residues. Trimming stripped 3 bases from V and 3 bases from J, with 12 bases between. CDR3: CASSFSGRRYEQYF. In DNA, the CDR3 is TGTGCCAGCAGCTTTTCGGGCAGGCGCTACGAGCAGTACTTC.

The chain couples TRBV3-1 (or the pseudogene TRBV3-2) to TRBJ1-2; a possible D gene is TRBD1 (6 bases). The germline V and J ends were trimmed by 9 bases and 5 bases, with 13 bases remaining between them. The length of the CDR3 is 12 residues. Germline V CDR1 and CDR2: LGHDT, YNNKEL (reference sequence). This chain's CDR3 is CARTGFLYGYTF. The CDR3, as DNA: TGTGCCAGAACAGGGTTTTTATATGGCTACACCTTC.

In DNA, the CDR3 is TGTGCCAGTAGCCAACCACCTGATCGGGGGCAGTTCTTC. Translation gives CASSQPPDRGQFF. The chain couples TRBV19 to TRBJ2-1; tentatively, D is TRBD2 (5 bases). The germline V gene encodes CDR1 LNHDA and CDR2 SQIVND (reference sequence). This CDR3 region has 13 residues. V was pared by 6 bases and J by 12 bases, with 18 bases between.

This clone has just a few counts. The CDR3 sequence is CASSQVGVDAYGYTF. CDR3 in DNA: TGCGCCAGCAGCCAAGTTGGGGTCGACGCCTATGGCTACACCTTC. V is TRBV4-3 and J is TRBJ1-2; the D is unclear. The V end lost 1 base, the J end lost 4 bases, and 13 bases lay between the germline ends. Germline V gene lookup returns CDR1 LGHNA and CDR2 YSLEER. This CDR3 spans 15 amino acids.

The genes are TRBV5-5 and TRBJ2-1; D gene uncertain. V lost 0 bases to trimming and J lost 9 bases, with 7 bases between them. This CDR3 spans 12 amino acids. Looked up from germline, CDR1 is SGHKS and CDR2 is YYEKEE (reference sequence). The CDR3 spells CASSLGWSEQFF. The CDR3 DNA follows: TGTGCCAGCAGCTTGGGTTGGAGTGAGCAGTTCTTC.

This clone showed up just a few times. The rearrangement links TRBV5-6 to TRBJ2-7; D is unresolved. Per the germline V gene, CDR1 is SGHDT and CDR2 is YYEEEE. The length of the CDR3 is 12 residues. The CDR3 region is CASSLGGDNPHV. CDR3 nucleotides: TGTGCCAGCAGCTTGGGAGGAGACAACCCGCACGTA.

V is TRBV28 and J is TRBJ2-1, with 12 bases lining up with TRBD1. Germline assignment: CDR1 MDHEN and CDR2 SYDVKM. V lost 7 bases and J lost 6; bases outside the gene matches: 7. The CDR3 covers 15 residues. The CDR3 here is CASNTPGQGANEQFF. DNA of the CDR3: TGTGCCAGCAATACACCGGGACAGGGGGCCAATGAGCAGTTCTTC. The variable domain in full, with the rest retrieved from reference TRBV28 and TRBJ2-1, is DVKVTQSSRYLVKRTGEKVFLECVQDMDHENMFWYRQDPGLGLRLIYFSYDVKMKEKGDIPEGYSVSREKKERFSLILESASTNQTSMYLCASNTPGQGANEQFFGPGTRLTVL.

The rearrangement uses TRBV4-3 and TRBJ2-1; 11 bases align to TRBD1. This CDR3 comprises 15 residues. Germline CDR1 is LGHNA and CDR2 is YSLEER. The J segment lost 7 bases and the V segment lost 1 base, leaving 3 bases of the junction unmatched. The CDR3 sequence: CASSQGTGGSNEQFF. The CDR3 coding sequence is TGCGCCAGCAGCCAAGGGACAGGGGGCTCTAATGAGCAGTTCTTC.

The CDR3 DNA reads TGTGCCAGCAGCTTAGGTCAGAGGCAGTTCTTC. As protein: CASSLGQRQFF. This chain links TRBV7-3 with TRBJ2-1; D ambiguous. V dropped 2 bases and J dropped 12 bases, with 8 bases sitting between them. CDR3 length: 11 amino acids. CDR1 is SGHTA, CDR2 FQGTGA, per germline.

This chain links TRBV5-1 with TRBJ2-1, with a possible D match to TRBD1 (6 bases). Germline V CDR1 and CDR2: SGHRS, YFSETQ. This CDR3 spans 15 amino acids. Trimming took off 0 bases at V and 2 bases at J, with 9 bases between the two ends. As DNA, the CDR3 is TGCGCCAGCAGCTTGGCGGCAGGGGCCTACAATGAGCAGTTCTTC. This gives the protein CASSLAAGAYNEQFF.

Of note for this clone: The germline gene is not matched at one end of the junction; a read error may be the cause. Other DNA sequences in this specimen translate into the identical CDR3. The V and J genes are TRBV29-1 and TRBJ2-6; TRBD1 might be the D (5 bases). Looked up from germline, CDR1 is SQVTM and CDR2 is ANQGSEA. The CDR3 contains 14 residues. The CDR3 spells CSVPSYSGANVLTF. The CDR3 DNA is TGCAGCGTCCCCTCATACTCTGGGGCCAACGTCCTGACCTTC.

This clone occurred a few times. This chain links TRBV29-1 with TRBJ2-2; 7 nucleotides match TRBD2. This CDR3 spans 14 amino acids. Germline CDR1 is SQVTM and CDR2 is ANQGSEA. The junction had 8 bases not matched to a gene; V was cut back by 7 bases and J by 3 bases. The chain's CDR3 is CSARGELHTGELFF. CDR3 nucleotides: TGCAGCGCCCGGGGGGAGCTGCACACCGGGGAGCTGTTTTTT.

CDR3 loop: CASSQVGGGNSDGYTF. The DNA of the CDR3 is TGCGCCAGCAGCCAAGTCGGAGGGGGCAACTCAGATGGCTACACCTTC. The chain uses TRBV4-1 and TRBJ1-2; 7 bases agree with TRBD1. After removal of 1 base from V and 6 bases from J, the junction contained 11 bases not matched to a gene. Looked up from germline, CDR1 is MGHRA and CDR2 is YSYEKL. The CDR3 has 16 residues.

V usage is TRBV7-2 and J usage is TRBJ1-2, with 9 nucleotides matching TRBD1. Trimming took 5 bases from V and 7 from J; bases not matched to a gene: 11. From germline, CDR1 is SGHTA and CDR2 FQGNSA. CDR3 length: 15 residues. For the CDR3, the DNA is TGTGCCAGCAGCCCGAGGACAGGGGCGGTGACTGGCTACACCTTC. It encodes CASSPRTGAVTGYTF.

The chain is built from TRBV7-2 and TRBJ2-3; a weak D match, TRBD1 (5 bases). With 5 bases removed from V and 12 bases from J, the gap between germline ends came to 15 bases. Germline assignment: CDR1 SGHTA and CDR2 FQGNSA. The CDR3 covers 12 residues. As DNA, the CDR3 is TGTGCCAGCAGCGATACCCTAGGGGTTCAGTATTTT. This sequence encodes CASSDTLGVQYF.

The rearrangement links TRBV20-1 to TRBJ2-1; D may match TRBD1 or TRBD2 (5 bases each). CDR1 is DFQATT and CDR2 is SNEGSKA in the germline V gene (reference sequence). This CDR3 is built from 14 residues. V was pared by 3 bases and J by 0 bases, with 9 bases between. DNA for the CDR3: TGCAGTGCTAGTCCAGGGACCTCCTACAATGAGCAGTTCTTC. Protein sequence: CSASPGTSYNEQFF.

CDR3 loop: CASSNPSGLGANVLTF. In DNA form, the CDR3 reads TGTGCCAGTAGCAATCCCTCGGGGTTAGGGGCCAACGTCCTGACTTTC. The rearrangement uses TRBV19 and TRBJ2-6, with D possibly being TRBD2 (5 bases). The germline CDR1 and CDR2 sequences are LNHDA and SQIVND (reference sequence). V was trimmed by 6 bases and J by 4 bases, leaving 16 bases between them. CDR3 size: 16 residues.

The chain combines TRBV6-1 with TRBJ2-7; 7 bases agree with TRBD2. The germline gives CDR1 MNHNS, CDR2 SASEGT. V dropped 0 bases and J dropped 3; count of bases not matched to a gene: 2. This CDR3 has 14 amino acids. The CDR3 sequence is CASSEAGRYYEQYF. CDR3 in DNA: TGTGCCAGCAGTGAAGCCGGGAGGTACTACGAGCAGTACTTC.

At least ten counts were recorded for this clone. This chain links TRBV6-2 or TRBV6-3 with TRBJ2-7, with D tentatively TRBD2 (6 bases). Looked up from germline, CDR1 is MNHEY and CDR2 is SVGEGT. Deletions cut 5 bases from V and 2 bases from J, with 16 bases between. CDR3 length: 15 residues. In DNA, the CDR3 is TGTGCCAGCAGTAAGGGAGCGGGTCCTACCTACGAGCAGTACTTC. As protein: CASSKGAGPTYEQYF.

CDR3 bases: TGTGCCAGCAGTTACTCGACTGCCATTTCAGCTGGCTACACCTTC. This sequence encodes CASSYSTAISAGYTF. This sequence joins TRBV6-5 and TRBJ1-2, with unresolved D. The CDR3 sequence is 15 residues long. Per germline, CDR1 MNHEY and CDR2 SVGAGI. V lost 0 bases and J lost 7, with 15 bases in between.

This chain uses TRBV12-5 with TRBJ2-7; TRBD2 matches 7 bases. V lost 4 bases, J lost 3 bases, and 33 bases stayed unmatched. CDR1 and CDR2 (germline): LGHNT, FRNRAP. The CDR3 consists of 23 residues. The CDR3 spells CASGSRNTLLGPGRSLKHYEQYF. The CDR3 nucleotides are TGTGCTAGTGGTTCCCGAAACACTCTCCTGGGTCCCGGGAGGTCACTGAAACACTACGAGCAGTACTTC.

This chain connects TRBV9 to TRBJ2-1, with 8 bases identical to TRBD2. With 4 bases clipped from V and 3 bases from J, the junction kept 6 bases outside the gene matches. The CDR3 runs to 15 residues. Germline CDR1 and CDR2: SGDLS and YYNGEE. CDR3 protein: CASSPGTSLYNEQFF. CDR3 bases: TGTGCCAGCAGCCCGGGGACTAGTCTCTACAATGAGCAGTTCTTC.

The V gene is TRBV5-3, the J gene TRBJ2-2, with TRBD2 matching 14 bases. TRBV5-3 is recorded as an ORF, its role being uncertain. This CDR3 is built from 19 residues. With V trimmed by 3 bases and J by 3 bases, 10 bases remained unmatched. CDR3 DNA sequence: TGTGCCAGAAGCTCCCGGACTAGCGGGAGGCGGGGGGACACCGGGGAGCTGTTTTTT. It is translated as CARSSRTSGRRGDTGELFF.

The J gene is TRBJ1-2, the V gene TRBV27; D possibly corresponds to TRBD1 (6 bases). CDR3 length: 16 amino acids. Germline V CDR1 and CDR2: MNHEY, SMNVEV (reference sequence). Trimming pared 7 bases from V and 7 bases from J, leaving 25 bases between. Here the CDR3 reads CASMRSGGRGSGGYTF. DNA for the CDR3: TGTGCCAGCATGCGGTCAGGTGGCAGGGGCTCTGGTGGCTACACCTTC.